These 21 T cell receptor beta chains were all obtained from the same sample, sequenced in a study of CD8 T cells in ankylosing spondylitis. MiXCR, applied by TCRdb to the 5' RACE reads, yields one record per CDR3 protein. Among hundreds of thousands of distinct CDR3 sequences listed, around 19% were seen once. The sample consisted of blood, either unsorted or a sorted T cell fraction (not recorded which). Receptors were obtained from a male donor with ankylosing spondylitis or in good health (not recorded which).

This sequence joins TRBV6-1 and TRBJ1-6; TRBD1 aligns across 7 bases. The V segment lost 3 bases and the J segment 8 bases; nucleotides outside the gene matches: 1. CDR1 is MNHNS and CDR2 is SASEGT in the germline V gene. This CDR3 is 13 amino acids long. The CDR3 protein is CASSDDRDSPLHF. The CDR3 DNA reads TGTGCCAGCAGTGACGACAGGGATTCACCCCTCCACTTT.

This clonotype was counted a few times. The J gene is TRBJ2-5, the V gene TRBV6-5, with D tentatively TRBD1 or TRBD2 (6 bases each). The CDR3 loop spans 18 amino acids. The V end was cut by 1 base, the J end by 2 bases, with 20 bases between. Germline CDR1 reads MNHEY; CDR2 reads SVGAGI. CDR3 region: CASSYFWRGTPRQETQYF. For the CDR3, the DNA is TGTGCCAGCAGTTACTTCTGGCGCGGGACACCGCGGCAAGAGACCCAGTACTTC.

There are a few counts of this clonotype. CDR3 region: CASSQDLRDSYGYTF. The CDR3 nucleotides read TGTGCCAGCAGCCAAGATCTCCGGGACAGCTATGGCTACACCTTC. The gene calls are TRBV3-1 and TRBJ1-2, with TRBD1 matching 7 bases. The CDR3 covers 15 residues. Germline V CDR1 and CDR2: LGHDT, YNNKEL (reference sequence). The J segment lost 4 bases and the V segment lost 0 bases, leaving 5 bases of the junction unmatched.

This clonotype was observed a handful of times. V is TRBV20-1 and J is TRBJ2-3; D is uncertain. CDR3 length: 13 amino acids. Germline CDR1 and CDR2: DFQATT and SNEGSKA (reference sequence). Trimming stripped 0 bases from V and 2 bases from J, with 6 bases between. The CDR3 loop is CSARDTPTDTQYF. The CDR3 DNA sequence: TGCAGTGCTAGAGACACCCCCACAGATACGCAGTATTTT.

In its sample, this clonotype was seen a few times. In DNA, the CDR3 is TGTGCCAGCACACAGACAGTGGTAAATTCACCCCTCCACTTT. Protein sequence: CASTQTVVNSPLHF. The chain uses TRBV2 and TRBJ1-6; tentative D call: TRBD1 (5 bases). CDR3 length: 14 amino acids. Germline CDR1 SNHLY, CDR2 FYNNEI. V lost 7 bases, J lost 7 bases, and 14 bases lay in between.

This clonotype showed up just a few times. V usage is TRBV27 and J usage is TRBJ2-2, with TRBD1 identical over 7 bases. Germline trimming cut 6 bases from V and 2 bases from J; bases unmatched to any gene: 12. Germline CDR1 reads MNHEY; CDR2 reads SMNVEV (reference sequence). This CDR3 contains 17 residues. CDR3 DNA: TGTGCCAGCAGAGAACAGGGGTCCCACACAAACACCGGGGAGCTGTTTTTT. Protein sequence: CASREQGSHTNTGELFF.

The rearrangement joins TRBV5-5 to TRBJ2-7; no firm D call. CDR1 is SGHKS and CDR2 is YYEKEE in the germline V gene (reference sequence). V was cut by 0 bases and J by 7 bases, with 14 bases left in between. This CDR3 comprises 14 residues. The CDR3 region is CASSLDTVPGEQYV. The CDR3 nucleotides read TGTGCCAGCAGCTTGGATACAGTCCCCGGGGAGCAGTACGTC.

V gene TRBV18 combines with J gene TRBJ2-5, with D unresolved. This CDR3 has 13 residues. Germline V gene lookup returns CDR1 KGHSH and CDR2 LQKENI. The V end lost 6 bases, the J end lost 5 bases, and 13 bases lay between the germline ends. The CDR3 DNA is TGTGCCAGCTCGGCCAGTTTCGGGGAGACCCAGTACTTC. Its translation: CASSASFGETQYF.

This clonotype was observed a handful of times. The chain links TRBV6-2 or TRBV6-3 to TRBJ1-5; TRBD1 is a possible D gene (6 bases). Germline CDR1 MNHEY, CDR2 SVGEGT. V was trimmed by 2 bases and J by 1 base, leaving 12 bases between them. The CDR3 totals 16 residues. The DNA of the CDR3 is TGTGCCAGCAGTTACGGGTGGGGGCTGAGCAATCAGCCCCAGCATTTT. Amino acids: CASSYGWGLSNQPQHF.

This clonotype was detected only a few times. V is TRBV7-3 and J is TRBJ1-1, with D perhaps TRBD1 (5 bases). Germline V gene sequence: CDR1 SGHTA, CDR2 FQGTGA. Trimming took 1 base from V and 9 from J, leaving 12 bases between them. The CDR3 runs to 13 residues. The CDR3 sequence is CASSLNTGTKAFF. The CDR3 nucleotides are TGTGCCAGCAGCTTAAATACGGGGACCAAAGCTTTCTTT.

This sequence joins TRBV10-3 and TRBJ2-2; D gene uncertain. CDR1 is ENHRY and CDR2 is SYGVKD in the germline V gene. Deletions cut 8 bases from V and 9 bases from J, with 19 bases between. This CDR3 region has 14 residues. The CDR3 sequence: CAIGPGVLCWELFF. As DNA, the CDR3 is TGTGCCATCGGCCCTGGGGTCCTCTGCTGGGAGCTGTTTTTT.

The rearrangement uses TRBV5-6 and TRBJ2-1, with D hard to call. This CDR3 region has 15 residues. The germline V and J ends were trimmed by 0 bases and 6 bases, with 13 bases remaining between them. The germline CDR1 and CDR2 sequences are SGHDT and YYEEEE. The CDR3 sequence: CASSLEASLINEQFF. CDR3 in DNA: TGTGCCAGCAGCTTGGAAGCGTCTCTTATCAATGAGCAGTTCTTC.

This clonotype was seen a few times. The chain couples TRBV30 to TRBJ1-5; D gene ambiguous. Deletions cut 2 bases from V and 4 bases from J, with 9 bases between. This CDR3 has 13 residues. The germline V gene encodes CDR1 GTSNPN and CDR2 SVGIG (reference sequence). In DNA, the CDR3 is TGTGCCTGGAGTAACAGTGCTAATCAGCCCCAGCATTTT. It encodes CAWSNSANQPQHF. Drawing the rest from reference TRBV30 and TRBJ1-5, the complete variable domain is SQTIHQWPATLVQPVGSPLSLECTVEGTSNPNLYWYRQAAGRGLQLLFYSVGIGQISSEVPQNLSASRPQDRQFILSSKKLLLSDSGFYLCAWSNSANQPQHFGDGTRLSIL.

The gene calls are TRBV2 and TRBJ1-2, with D possibly matching TRBD1 (5 bases). The germline CDR1 and CDR2 sequences are SNHLY and FYNNEI. The CDR3 is made up of 16 amino acids. Deletions cut 6 bases from V and 4 bases from J, with 21 bases between. CDR3 nucleotide sequence: TGTGCCAGCAGCGTTTCGGTGGGACCCTCCATCTATGGCTACACCTTC. It is translated as CASSVSVGPSIYGYTF.

In its sample, this clonotype was seen many times. The chain has TRBV6-1 and TRBJ1-2; TRBD1 is a possible D gene (5 bases). The CDR3 is 14 amino acids. CDR1 and CDR2 (germline): MNHNS, SASEGT. V lost 6 bases and J 5 bases, leaving 16 bases between the germline ends. The CDR3 DNA follows: TGTGCCAGCAGGGATCGACAGCTGCGTTATGGCTACACCTTC. Amino acid sequence: CASRDRQLRYGYTF.

Only a few counts were recorded for this clonotype. The rearrangement links TRBV20-1 to TRBJ2-1; D gene ambiguous. Germline V gene sequence: CDR1 DFQATT, CDR2 SNEGSKA (reference sequence). The ends were cut back, 2 bases at V and 0 bases at J, with 11 bases in the middle. The CDR3 contains 15 residues. This CDR3 is CSARPTQLSYNEQFF. The CDR3 DNA is TGCAGTGCTAGACCGACCCAACTCTCCTACAATGAGCAGTTCTTC.

This clonotype was observed many times. The gene calls are TRBV20-1 and TRBJ2-1, with D unclear. CDR1 DFQATT and CDR2 SNEGSKA come from the germline V gene (reference sequence). Between the trimmed V and J ends, which lost 4 bases and 6 bases, there was a span of 7 bases. This CDR3 contains 11 residues. The CDR3 bases are TGCAGTGCTATCGGCAGCAATGAGCAGTTCTTC. Translated: CSAIGSNEQFF.

The CDR3 DNA reads as TGTGCCAGCAGGAGGGGGACATCTAGCAATCAGCCCCAGCATTTT. Amino acid sequence: CASRRGTSSNQPQHF. This chain connects TRBV6-1 to TRBJ1-5, with D tentatively TRBD1 (6 bases). Germline assignment: CDR1 MNHNS and CDR2 SASEGT. V gave up 6 bases and J gave up 0 bases, with 12 bases separating them. This CDR3 is built from 15 residues.

This clonotype was counted a few times. This sequence joins TRBV10-3 and TRBJ2-3; TRBD1 is a possible D gene (5 bases). CDR3 length: 13 residues. V shed 10 bases and J shed 3 bases, with 14 bases lying between them. Germline CDR1 and CDR2: ENHRY and SYGVKD. CDR3 sequence: CAKPGKGTDTQYF. The DNA for the CDR3 is TGTGCCAAACCAGGGAAAGGAACAGATACGCAGTATTTT.

This clonotype showed up just a few times. This chain links TRBV20-1 with TRBJ2-2; D is unresolved. There are 14 residues in the CDR3. The V end lost 1 base, the J end lost 4 bases, and 10 bases lay between the germline ends. Germline-derived CDR1 and CDR2 are DFQATT and SNEGSKA (reference sequence). The CDR3 loop is CSARGSGLTGELFF. The CDR3 DNA reads as TGCAGTGCTAGAGGATCAGGCCTCACCGGGGAGCTGTTTTTT.

V and J are TRBV28 and TRBJ2-7; 9 nucleotides match TRBD1. This CDR3 spans 15 amino acids. Germline CDR1 and CDR2: MDHEN and SYDVKM. The trim removed 5 bases at V and 4 bases at J, leaving 9 bases unmatched. Here the CDR3 DNA reads TGTGCCAGCAGTCCACGGACAGGGGCAACGTACGAGCAGTACGTC. The encoded protein is CASSPRTGATYEQYV.